This TCR beta chain appears in the sequencing data of a study of CD4+ T cells in melanoma. The study's findings and limits: A reported correlation linked neoantigen-specific CD4+ T cells to CD8+, macrophage and B cell function. Diverse differentiation states were reported for melanoma neoantigen-specific CD4+ T cells.

The CDR3 has 14 amino acids. The junction had 5 bases not matched to a gene; V was cut back by 6 bases and J by 1 base. Germline values: CDR1 MNHEY, CDR2 SVGAGI. Comments on this clone: Its specificity is unknown.

Sequencing was performed with immunoSEQ multiplex PCR; in TCRdb, only in-frame clones are kept and a portion is missing. The profile shows 14,000 to 15,000 clones, about 63% of them singletons. This sequence was found in a human donor with melanoma. Sequenced input: cells from a culture (not recorded whether cultured in vitro). The chain is built from TRBV6-5 and TRBJ1-2; 7 bases are shared with TRBD1. CDR3 nucleotides: TGTGCCAGCAGGCAACGGGACAGTAACTATGGCTACACCTTC. Its protein is CASRQRDSNYGYTF.